The T cell receptor beta chain under discussion was sequenced for a study of blood T cell repertoires in COVID-19. The study recruited people aged roughly 18 to 89 years across approximately 24 US areas. Each participant's cohort was designated according to participant-reported clinical history. Shortly before study entry, within 2 weeks, exposed participants had met a COVID-19 case. With 5 bases removed from V and 3 bases from J, the gap between germline ends came to 17 bases. Per the germline V gene, CDR1 is MNHEY and CDR2 is SMNVEV (reference sequence). The CDR3 has 15 residues. Under the authors' procedure: Reference gene primers were amplified, and this amplification served to estimate nucleated cell counts. Assay: immunoSEQ multiplex PCR; the TCRdb copy retains only in-frame clones and omits some. Clonal size and the V and J genes are those of that table, whereas D and trimming came from the DNA. The table has around 200,000 clones, approximately 86% seen once.

The receptor's source is a woman in her 30s who had been exposed to COVID-19. Sample: PBMCs or T cells enriched from blood (not recorded which). The genes are TRBV27 and TRBJ2-7; perhaps TRBD1 as D (6 bases). As DNA, the CDR3 is TGTGCCAGCAGTCCTCCGCCGGGACACCACTACGAGCAGTACTTC. It codes for CASSPPPGHHYEQYF.